This TCR beta chain was observed in a study of T cells in Graves' hyperthyroidism and ophthalmopathy. Points from the study as a whole: The model forecast ophthalmopathy, anticipating it by a median approximately 6.1 months before onset.

Amplification of TCR beta CDR3 regions was performed using RNA transcripts as template. HTBI primers were employed in a first-round RT-PCR of the TCR CDR3. TCRdb re-analysed the multiplex PCR reads in MiXCR, keeping a single row per CDR3 protein. The sample consists of hundreds of thousands of distinct CDR3 sequences, around 42% of them appearing once. From germline, CDR1 is LNHDA and CDR2 SQIVND (reference sequence). V lost 3 bases to trimming and J lost 2 bases; unmatched junction nucleotides: 7. The CDR3 loop spans 15 amino acids. As regards this clonotype: Its antigen is not known.

Stable Graves' hyperthyroidism denoted no ophthalmopathy progression over 18 months. The chain is built from TRBV19 and TRBJ2-7; 7 bases are a match to TRBD2. This receptor was identified in a woman in her late teens or twenties with Graves' hyperthyroidism. What was sequenced was peripheral blood or thyroid tissue (not recorded which). The CDR3 spells CASSIESGTTYEQYF. DNA for the CDR3: TGTGCCAGTAGTATTGAAAGCGGGACCACCTACGAGCAGTACTTC. Using reference TRBV19 and TRBJ2-7 for the parts outside the CDR3, the full variable domain is DGGITQSPKYLFRKEGQNVTLSCEQNLNHDAMYWYRQDPGQGLRLIYYSQIVNDFQKGDIAEGYSVSREKKESFPLTVTSAQKNPTAFYLCASSIESGTTYEQYFGPGTRLTVT.